This T cell receptor (beta chain) was obtained from a study of blood T cell repertoires in COVID-19. TCRdb keeps only in-frame clones here, not all; method: immunoSEQ multiplex PCR. Among fewer than 300,000 clones listed, over 65% were seen once. Germline CDR1 ENHRY, CDR2 SYGVKD. With V trimmed by 6 bases and J by 6 bases, 8 bases remained unmatched. This CDR3 spans 14 amino acids. This receptor was taken from a woman in her 70s with active or convalescent COVID-19. The rearrangement joins TRBV10-3 to TRBJ2-1; 7 bases fit TRBD1. What was sequenced was peripheral blood. The CDR3 protein is CAISFGTVGNEQFF. CDR3 nucleotides: TGTGCCATCAGCTTTGGGACAGTCGGCAATGAGCAGTTCTTC.